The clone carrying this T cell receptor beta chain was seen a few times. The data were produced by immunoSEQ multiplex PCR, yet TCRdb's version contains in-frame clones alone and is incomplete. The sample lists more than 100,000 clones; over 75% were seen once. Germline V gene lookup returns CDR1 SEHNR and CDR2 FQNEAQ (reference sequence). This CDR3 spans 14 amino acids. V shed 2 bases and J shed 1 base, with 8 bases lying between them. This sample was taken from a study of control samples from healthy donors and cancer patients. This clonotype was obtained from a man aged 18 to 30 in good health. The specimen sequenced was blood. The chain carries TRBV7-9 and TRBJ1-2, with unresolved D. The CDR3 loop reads CASSLTQNNYGYTF. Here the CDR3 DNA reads TGTGCCAGCAGCTTAACGCAGAATAACTATGGCTACACCTTC.